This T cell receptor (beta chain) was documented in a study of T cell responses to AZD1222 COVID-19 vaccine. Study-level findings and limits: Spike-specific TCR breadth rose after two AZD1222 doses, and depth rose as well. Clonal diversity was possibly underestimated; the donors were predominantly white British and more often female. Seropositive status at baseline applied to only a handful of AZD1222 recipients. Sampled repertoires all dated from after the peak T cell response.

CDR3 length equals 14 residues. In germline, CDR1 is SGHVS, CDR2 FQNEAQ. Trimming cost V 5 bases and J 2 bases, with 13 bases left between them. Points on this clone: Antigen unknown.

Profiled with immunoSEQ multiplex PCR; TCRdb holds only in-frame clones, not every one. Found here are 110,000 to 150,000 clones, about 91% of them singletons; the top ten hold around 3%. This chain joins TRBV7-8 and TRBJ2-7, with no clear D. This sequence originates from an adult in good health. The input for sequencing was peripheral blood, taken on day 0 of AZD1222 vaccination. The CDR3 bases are TGTGCCAGCAGCCTACGAAGTGGGGCCTACGAGCAGTACTTC. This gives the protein CASSLRSGAYEQYF. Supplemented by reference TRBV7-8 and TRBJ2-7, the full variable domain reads GAGVSQSPRYKVAKRGQDVALRCDPISGHVSLFWYQQALGQGPEFLTYFQNEAQLDKSGLPSDRFFAERPEGSVSTLKIQRTQQEDSAVYLCASSLRSGAYEQYFGPGTRLTVT.